Presented here are 2 T cell receptor beta chains from one specimen sequenced in a study of T cell changes during pregnancy in multiple sclerosis. Sequencing was performed with immunoSEQ multiplex PCR; in TCRdb, only in-frame clones are kept and a portion is missing. The sample includes about 79,000 clones, over 80% of them seen just once. The specimen comprised CD4+ T cells from peripheral blood mononuclear cells, sampled in the second trimester of pregnancy. These receptors were obtained from a female donor with multiple sclerosis, enrolled in a pregnancy study.

The V and J genes are TRBV5-6 and TRBJ2-1; maybe TRBD2 (6 bases). V gave up 1 base and J gave up 4 bases, with 15 bases separating them. Germline V gene lookup returns CDR1 SGHDT and CDR2 YYEEEE. CDR3 length: 16 residues. The CDR3 bases are TGTGCCAGCAGCTTGCCCGATCGGGGGAGATACAATGAGCAGTTCTTC. Encoded protein: CASSLPDRGRYNEQFF.

The chain combines TRBV28 with TRBJ2-3, with 8 bases identical to TRBD1. Trimming cost V 6 bases and J 2 bases; bases outside gene matches: 7. Per germline, CDR1 MDHEN and CDR2 SYDVKM. The CDR3 has 15 amino acids. This CDR3 reads CASSSGQDFTDTQYF. The CDR3 DNA reads as TGTGCCAGCAGCTCGGGACAGGATTTCACAGATACGCAGTATTTT.